This is a list of T cell receptor beta chains from one sample in a study of molecular identifiers for immune sequencing clone quantification. Via MiXCR, TCRdb re-called the PCR reads, giving one row per CDR3 protein. The sample holds more than 550,000 distinct CDR3 sequences, roughly 25% seen once. Sequenced: naive CD8+ T cells from blood, with Jurkat cell RNA spiked in. These receptors all stem from a human donor in good health. Some libraries in this study had Jurkat cell RNA spiked in. Both conserved end residues are part of each CDR3. The order of the fields is D gene, V gene, CDR3 length, J gene, clone size, CDR3 protein, CDR3 DNA. A D gene is named only where the DNA matches it firmly. Clone size appears in some rows only: once, few, many, or a class for an expanded clone.

d_call: NA; v_call: TRBV18; cdr3_length: 17; j_call: TRBJ1-5; clone_size: NA; cdr3_aa: CASSTAGAPYSNQPQHF; cdr3_nt: TGTGCCAGCTCAACTGCAGGAGCTCCCTATAGCAATCAGCCCCAGCATTTT
d_call: NA; v_call: TRBV29-1; cdr3_length: 10; j_call: TRBJ2-7; clone_size: many; cdr3_aa: CSVDAGEQYF; cdr3_nt: TGCAGCGTTGACGCCGGGGAGCAGTACTTC
d_call: NA; v_call: TRBV29-1; cdr3_length: 13; j_call: TRBJ2-3; clone_size: once; cdr3_aa: CSIEEDYADTQYF; cdr3_nt: TGCAGCATTGAAGAGGACTACGCAGATACGCAGTATTTT
d_call: NA; v_call: TRBV5-1; cdr3_length: 14; j_call: TRBJ2-7; clone_size: NA; cdr3_aa: CASSIGQPGYEQYF; cdr3_nt: TGCGCCAGCAGCATCGGACAGCCCGGCTACGAGCAGTACTTC
d_call: NA; v_call: TRBV28; cdr3_length: 12; j_call: TRBJ2-7; clone_size: many; cdr3_aa: CASSLGAVEQYF; cdr3_nt: TGTGCCAGCAGTTTGGGAGCGGTAGAGCAGTACTTC
d_call: NA; v_call: TRBV27; cdr3_length: 15; j_call: TRBJ1-2; clone_size: NA; cdr3_aa: CASSLWQGGIDGYTF; cdr3_nt: TGTGCCAGCAGTTTGTGGCAGGGCGGTATAGATGGCTACACCTTC
d_call: TRBD2; v_call: TRBV29-1; cdr3_length: 16; j_call: TRBJ2-2; clone_size: many; cdr3_aa: CSVRTSGRSNTGELFF; cdr3_nt: TGCAGCGTCCGGACTAGCGGGAGGTCGAACACCGGGGAGCTGTTTTTT
d_call: NA; v_call: TRBV6-2/TRBV6-3; cdr3_length: 14; j_call: TRBJ2-7; clone_size: NA; cdr3_aa: CATRDLLSPYEQYF; cdr3_nt: TGTGCCACCCGGGACCTGTTGAGCCCCTACGAGCAGTACTTC
d_call: NA; v_call: TRBV4-3; cdr3_length: 15; j_call: TRBJ2-3; clone_size: NA; cdr3_aa: CASSPGVSRPGTQYF; cdr3_nt: TGCGCCAGCAGCCCGGGAGTCTCAAGGCCAGGTACGCAGTATTTT
d_call: TRBD1; v_call: TRBV7-9; cdr3_length: 16; j_call: TRBJ2-7; clone_size: NA; cdr3_aa: CASSWIGQGARYEQYF; cdr3_nt: TGTGCCAGCAGCTGGATCGGACAGGGGGCGCGGTACGAGCAGTACTTC
d_call: NA; v_call: TRBV7-6; cdr3_length: 14; j_call: TRBJ2-1; clone_size: NA; cdr3_aa: CASSLAGAAYEQFF; cdr3_nt: TGTGCCAGCAGCTTAGCGGGTGCAGCTTACGAGCAGTTCTTC
d_call: NA; v_call: TRBV29-1; cdr3_length: 15; j_call: TRBJ2-2; clone_size: many; cdr3_aa: CSVEEGAVNTGELFF; cdr3_nt: TGCAGCGTTGAAGAGGGGGCCGTGAACACCGGGGAGCTGTTTTTT
d_call: NA; v_call: TRBV30; cdr3_length: 14; j_call: TRBJ1-1; clone_size: once; cdr3_aa: CAWSVGGDYTEASF; cdr3_nt: TGTGCCTGGAGTGTAGGAGGGGACTACACTGAAGCTTCCTTT
d_call: TRBD1; v_call: TRBV6-5; cdr3_length: 14; j_call: TRBJ1-1; clone_size: NA; cdr3_aa: CASRGGTGWTEAFF; cdr3_nt: TGTGCCAGCAGAGGGGGGACAGGGTGGACTGAAGCTTTCTTT
d_call: NA; v_call: TRBV6-5; cdr3_length: 13; j_call: TRBJ1-5; clone_size: many; cdr3_aa: CASSRGVNQPQHF; cdr3_nt: TGTGCCAGCAGTAGGGGCGTCAATCAGCCCCAGCATTTT
d_call: TRBD1; v_call: TRBV6-2/TRBV6-3; cdr3_length: 15; j_call: TRBJ2-7; clone_size: NA; cdr3_aa: CASRPTGGFLYEQYF; cdr3_nt: TGTGCCAGCAGGCCGACAGGGGGTTTTCTCTACGAGCAGTACTTC
d_call: TRBD1; v_call: TRBV27; cdr3_length: 13; j_call: TRBJ1-2; clone_size: few; cdr3_aa: CASSLTGGYGYTF; cdr3_nt: TGTGCCAGCAGTTTGACAGGGGGCTATGGCTACACCTTC
d_call: TRBD2; v_call: TRBV13; cdr3_length: 13; j_call: TRBJ2-7; clone_size: many; cdr3_aa: CASSPGGNYEQYF; cdr3_nt: TGTGCCAGCAGCCCGGGGGGAAACTACGAGCAGTACTTC
d_call: NA; v_call: TRBV27; cdr3_length: 15; j_call: TRBJ1-5; clone_size: few; cdr3_aa: CASRGVGGSNQPQHF; cdr3_nt: TGTGCCAGCAGAGGGGTTGGGGGGAGCAATCAGCCCCAGCATTTT
d_call: NA; v_call: TRBV6-2/TRBV6-3; cdr3_length: 11; j_call: TRBJ1-2; clone_size: few; cdr3_aa: CASSYSWLFTF; cdr3_nt: TGTGCCAGCAGTTACTCGTGGCTTTTCACCTTC
d_call: NA; v_call: TRBV4-3; cdr3_length: 14; j_call: TRBJ2-1; clone_size: many; cdr3_aa: CASSQAAYYNEQFF; cdr3_nt: TGCGCCAGCAGCCAAGCGGCCTACTACAATGAGCAGTTCTTC
d_call: TRBD1; v_call: TRBV30; cdr3_length: 15; j_call: TRBJ2-7; clone_size: NA; cdr3_aa: CAWSLPPGTGREQYF; cdr3_nt: TGTGCCTGGAGTCTACCCCCCGGGACAGGGCGAGAGCAGTACTTC
d_call: NA; v_call: TRBV6-1; cdr3_length: 14; j_call: TRBJ2-5; clone_size: many; cdr3_aa: CASSERVTQETQYF; cdr3_nt: TGTGCCAGCAGTGAAAGGGTCACTCAAGAGACCCAGTACTTC
d_call: NA; v_call: TRBV6-2/TRBV6-3; cdr3_length: 12; j_call: TRBJ2-7; clone_size: NA; cdr3_aa: CASSYSAQEQYF; cdr3_nt: TGTGCCAGCAGTTACTCGGCTCAAGAGCAGTACTTC
d_call: TRBD2; v_call: TRBV19; cdr3_length: 14; j_call: TRBJ2-7; clone_size: NA; cdr3_aa: CASMHGGASDEQYF; cdr3_nt: TGTGCCAGTATGCACGGGGGGGCCTCAGACGAGCAGTACTTC
d_call: TRBD1; v_call: TRBV24-1; cdr3_length: 19; j_call: TRBJ2-3; clone_size: many; cdr3_aa: CATSDSRPVDRLPTDTQYF; cdr3_nt: TGTGCCACCAGTGATTCCCGGCCGGTGGACAGGCTTCCCACAGATACGCAGTATTTT
d_call: NA; v_call: TRBV29-1; cdr3_length: 14; j_call: TRBJ1-1; clone_size: many; cdr3_aa: CSVEEGQMNTEAFF; cdr3_nt: TGCAGCGTTGAAGAAGGGCAGATGAACACTGAAGCTTTCTTT
d_call: NA; v_call: TRBV11-2; cdr3_length: 17; j_call: TRBJ2-2; clone_size: NA; cdr3_aa: CASSLGGPENPTGELFF; cdr3_nt: TGTGCCAGCAGCTTAGGAGGACCAGAGAATCCCACCGGGGAGCTGTTTTTT
d_call: NA; v_call: TRBV5-6; cdr3_length: 13; j_call: TRBJ2-7; clone_size: few; cdr3_aa: CASSQSTTYEQYF; cdr3_nt: TGTGCCAGCAGCCAATCAACGACCTACGAGCAGTACTTC
d_call: NA; v_call: TRBV12-3/TRBV12-4; cdr3_length: 15; j_call: TRBJ2-7; clone_size: few; cdr3_aa: CASSQYGGLTYEQYF; cdr3_nt: TGTGCCAGCAGTCAATATGGGGGGCTAACCTACGAGCAGTACTTC
d_call: NA; v_call: TRBV5-6; cdr3_length: 14; j_call: TRBJ1-5; clone_size: many; cdr3_aa: CASSFGGGYQPQHF; cdr3_nt: TGTGCCAGCAGCTTCGGGGGAGGGTATCAGCCCCAGCATTTT
d_call: TRBD1; v_call: TRBV19; cdr3_length: 16; j_call: TRBJ2-1; clone_size: few; cdr3_aa: CASSIMTGGVKDEQFF; cdr3_nt: TGTGCCAGTAGTATAATGACAGGGGGTGTAAAGGATGAGCAGTTCTTC
d_call: TRBD2; v_call: TRBV7-2; cdr3_length: 20; j_call: TRBJ2-2; clone_size: NA; cdr3_aa: CASSLVVASGRAFGTGELFF; cdr3_nt: TGTGCCAGCAGCTTAGTCGTGGCTAGCGGGAGGGCCTTCGGCACCGGGGAGCTGTTTTTT